This T cell receptor (beta chain) originates from a study of blood T cell repertoires in COVID-19. Study context: Both acute and convalescent COVID-19 samples were obtained from the United States, Italy and Spain. T cells, B-cell-depleted T cells, or PBMCs provided the cDNA or gDNA that served as material.

This CDR3 is 13 amino acids long. CDR1 and CDR2 from the germline V gene are WSHSY and SAAADI. Trimming took 6 bases from V and 6 from J; bases not matched to a gene: 4. Study processing details: For nucleated cells, counts were estimated from reference gene primer amplification. Clones were read by immunoSEQ multiplex PCR, and TCRdb kept only the in-frame ones, dropping some. V, J and clone size reflect that table, while D and trimming were determined from the DNA. The sample has about 230,000 clones, 75% to 90% seen once. Sequences were obtained from peripheral blood. The genes are TRBV10-2 and TRBJ1-1; 10 nucleotides agree with TRBD1. This sequence was found in a woman in her seventies with active or convalescent COVID-19. CDR3 nucleotide sequence: TGCGCCAGCAGGCCGGGACAGGGGTCTGAAGCTTTCTTT. Amino acids: CASRPGQGSEAFF.